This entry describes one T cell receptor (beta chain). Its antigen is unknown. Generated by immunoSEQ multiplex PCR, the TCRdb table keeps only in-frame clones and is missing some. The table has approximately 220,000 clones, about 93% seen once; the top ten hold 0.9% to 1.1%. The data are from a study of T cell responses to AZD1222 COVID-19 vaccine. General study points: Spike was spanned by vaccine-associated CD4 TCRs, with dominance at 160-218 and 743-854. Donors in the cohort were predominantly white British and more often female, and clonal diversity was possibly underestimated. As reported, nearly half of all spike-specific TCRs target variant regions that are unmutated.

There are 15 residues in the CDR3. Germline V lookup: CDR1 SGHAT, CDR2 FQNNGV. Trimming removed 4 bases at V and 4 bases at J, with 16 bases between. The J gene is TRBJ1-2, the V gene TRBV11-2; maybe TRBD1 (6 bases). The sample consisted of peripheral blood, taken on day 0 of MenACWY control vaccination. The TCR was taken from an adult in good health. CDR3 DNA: TGTGCCAGCAGCTCAATCAGGGGAGCAACCTATGGCTACACCTTC. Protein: CASSSIRGATYGYTF.